These 12 T cell receptor beta chains were all obtained from the same sample, sequenced in a study of shared clonotypes between healthy human individuals. Method: immunoSEQ multiplex PCR; TCRdb's copy keeps in-frame clones and lacks some. The data hold nearly 500,000 clones, with around 78% observed a single time. The material sequenced was PBMCs. These receptors originate from a woman aged 35 to 49 in good health. Some clones in this sample may be carry-over from other donors' samples.

This chain joins TRBV5-1 and TRBJ2-7; D tentatively reads TRBD1 or TRBD2 (7 bases each). Per the germline V gene, CDR1 is SGHRS and CDR2 is YFSETQ. The CDR3 length is 14 residues. V shed 3 bases and J shed 3 bases, with 13 bases lying between them. The CDR3 coding sequence is TGCGCCAGCAGCTGGGAGGGACAGAGCTACGAGCAGTACTTC. Residues: CASSWEGQSYEQYF.

The chain couples TRBV5-1 to TRBJ2-2; 13 positions agree with TRBD2. CDR1 is SGHRS, CDR2 YFSETQ, per germline. The V and J ends lost 0 bases and 5 bases, in that order; junction bases with no gene match: 1. The CDR3 totals 16 residues. Written as DNA, the CDR3 is TGCGCCAGCAGCTTGGCGGGACTAGCGGGAACCGGGGAGCTGTTTTTT. This translates into CASSLAGLAGTGELFF.

This rearrangement joins TRBV18 to TRBJ2-7, with 11 bases identical to TRBD2. V gave up 4 bases and J gave up 5 bases; unmatched junction bases: 10. Germline values: CDR1 KGHSH, CDR2 LQKENI. The CDR3 is 16 residues long. This CDR3 reads CASSLTSGRAADEQYF. The CDR3 coding sequence is TGTGCCAGCTCACTAACTAGCGGGAGAGCCGCCGACGAGCAGTACTTC.

This rearrangement joins TRBV6-1 to TRBJ2-7; 11 bases line up with TRBD1. CDR1 and CDR2 (germline): MNHNS, SASEGT. The V gene end was trimmed by 6 bases and the J gene end by 1 base; junction bases not matched to a gene: 5. CDR3 length equals 15 residues. In DNA, the CDR3 is TGTGCCAGCAGAGTGGACAGGGGGCTTTCCTACGAGCAGTACTTC. Amino acids: CASRVDRGLSYEQYF.

The chain couples TRBV11-2 to TRBJ2-7; 9 bases align to TRBD2. The CDR3 totals 17 residues. J gave up 2 bases and V 3 bases, and 11 bases lay outside the gene matches. CDR1 SGHAT and CDR2 FQNNGV come from the germline V gene. CDR3 amino acids: CASSFLGRGLATYEQYF. DNA for the CDR3: TGTGCCAGCAGCTTCCTGGGGCGTGGACTAGCGACCTACGAGCAGTACTTC.

The genes are TRBV5-1 and TRBJ2-7; 10 nucleotides agree with TRBD2. The CDR3 loop spans 14 amino acids. The germline gives CDR1 SGHRS, CDR2 YFSETQ. J was trimmed by 4 bases and V by 7 bases; bases with no gene match: 8. The CDR3 coding sequence is TGCGCCAGCGGACTAGCGGCAGAGCCTTACGAGCAGTACTTC. Amino acids: CASGLAAEPYEQYF.

J is TRBJ2-7 and V is TRBV7-7; D call uncertain. The ends were cut back, 3 bases at V and 1 base at J, with 10 bases in the middle. Germline lookup yields CDR1 SSHAT and CDR2 FNYEAQ (reference sequence). The CDR3 consists of 14 residues. The DNA of the CDR3 is TGTGCCAGCAGCTTTCGACAAGGATCCTACGAGCAGTACTTC. Encoded protein: CASSFRQGSYEQYF.

This clone was found once. The chain is built from TRBV21-1 and TRBJ2-5; no check of the table's D call, TRBD2, against the DNA was made. TRBV21-1 is termed a pseudogene. The CDR3 runs 15 residues. The DNA for the CDR3 is TGTGCCAGCACCCCCCGAATGAAGAAGGAGGAGACCCAGTACTTC. Translated, it gives CASTPRMKKEETQYF.

CDR3 sequence reads: CAWSIGPNQPQHF. The DNA of the CDR3 is TGTGCCTGGAGTATAGGCCCGAATCAGCCCCAGCATTTT. The V and J genes are TRBV30 and TRBJ1-5; no clear D gene. V was pared by 2 bases and J by 4 bases, with 9 bases between. The CDR3 is made up of 13 amino acids. Germline V CDR1 and CDR2: GTSNPN, SVGIG (reference sequence).

The CDR3 protein is CASARRGDQARYEQYF. The CDR3 nucleotides are TGCGCCAGCGCGCGGAGGGGGGACCAAGCACGTTACGAGCAGTACTTC. The chain combines TRBV5-1 with TRBJ2-7; perhaps D is TRBD1 or TRBD2 (6 bases each). The CDR3 is made up of 16 amino acids. Germline assignment: CDR1 SGHRS and CDR2 YFSETQ. Trimming shortened V by 7 bases and J by 4 bases, and 24 bases separated the two germline ends.

The V gene is TRBV19, the J gene TRBJ1-5; 8 bases map to TRBD1. The CDR3 covers 15 residues. V lost 4 bases, J lost 6 bases, and 8 bases stayed unmatched. CDR1 is LNHDA, CDR2 SQIVND, per germline (reference sequence). The CDR3 DNA reads TGTGCCAGTAGTACCCGGACAGGGTTGACTCAGCCCCAGCATTTT. Amino acid sequence: CASSTRTGLTQPQHF.

This sequence joins TRBV5-1 and TRBJ2-3, with TRBD2 as a possible D gene (6 bases). The CDR3 length is 11 residues. Germline V gene lookup returns CDR1 SGHRS and CDR2 YFSETQ. Trimming pared 5 bases from V and 7 bases from J, leaving 8 bases between. CDR3 sequence reads: CASRGGNTQYF. The CDR3 coding sequence is TGCGCCAGCAGGGGGGGTAATACGCAGTATTTT.